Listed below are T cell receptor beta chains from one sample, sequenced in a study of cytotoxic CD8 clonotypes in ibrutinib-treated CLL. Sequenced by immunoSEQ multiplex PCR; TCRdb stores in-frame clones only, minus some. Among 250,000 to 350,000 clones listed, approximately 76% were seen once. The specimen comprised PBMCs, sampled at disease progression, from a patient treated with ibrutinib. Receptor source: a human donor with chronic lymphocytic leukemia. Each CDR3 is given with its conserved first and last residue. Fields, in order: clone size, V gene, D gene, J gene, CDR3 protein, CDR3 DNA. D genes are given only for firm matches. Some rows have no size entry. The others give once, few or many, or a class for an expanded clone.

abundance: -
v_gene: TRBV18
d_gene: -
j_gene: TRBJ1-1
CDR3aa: CASSPGNWWTEAFF
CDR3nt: TGTGCCAGCTCCCCGGGAAATTGGTGGACTGAAGCTTTCTTT

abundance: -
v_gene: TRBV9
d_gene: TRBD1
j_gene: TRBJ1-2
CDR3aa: CASSQDRDGYTF
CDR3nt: TGTGCCAGCAGCCAAGACAGGGACGGCTACACCTTC

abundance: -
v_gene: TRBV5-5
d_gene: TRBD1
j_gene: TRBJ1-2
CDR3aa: CASSLGGQGLFNYGYTF
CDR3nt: TGTGCCAGCAGCTTAGGGGGACAGGGCCTTTTCAACTATGGCTACACCTTC

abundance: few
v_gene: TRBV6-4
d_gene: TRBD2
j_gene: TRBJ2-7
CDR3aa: CASSDVRREGREQYF
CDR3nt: TGTGCCAGCAGTGACGTCAGGCGGGAGGGCCGAGAGCAGTACTTC

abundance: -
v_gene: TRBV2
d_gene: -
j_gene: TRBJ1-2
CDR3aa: CASSDLANYGYTF
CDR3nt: TGTGCCAGCAGTGACTTGGCTAACTATGGCTACACCTTC

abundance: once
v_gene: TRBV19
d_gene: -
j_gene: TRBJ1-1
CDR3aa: CASSIREGMNTEAFF
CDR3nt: TGTGCCAGTAGTATTAGGGAGGGAATGAACACTGAAGCTTTCTTT

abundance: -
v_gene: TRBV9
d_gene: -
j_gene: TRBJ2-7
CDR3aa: CASSPAPPEQYF
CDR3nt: TGTGCCAGCAGCCCAGCTCCCCCCGAGCAGTACTTC

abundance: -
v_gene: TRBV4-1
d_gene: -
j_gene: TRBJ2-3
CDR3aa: CASSQVSGGPRDTQYF
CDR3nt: TGCGCCAGCAGCCAAGTTTCTGGGGGCCCCCGTGATACGCAGTATTTT

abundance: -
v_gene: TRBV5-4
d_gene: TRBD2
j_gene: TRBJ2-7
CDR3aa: CASSTIGTSGGTLNSYEQYF
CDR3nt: TGTGCCAGCAGCACGATCGGGACTAGCGGGGGGACATTAAACTCCTACGAGCAGTACTTC

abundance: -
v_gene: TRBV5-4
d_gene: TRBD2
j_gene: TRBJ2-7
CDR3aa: CASSLWTSGYTSSYEQYF
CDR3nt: TGTGCCAGCAGCCTATGGACTAGCGGATATACAAGCTCCTACGAGCAGTACTTC